This T cell receptor beta chain was retrieved from a study of T cell clonotyping in hematopoietic cell transplantation. Samples: about 28 days before transplant, then days 30, 100 and 180 after. CDR1 is SGHTA, CDR2 FQGNSA, per germline. Unmatched junction bases numbered 8, after V lost 5 bases and J lost 7 bases. CDR3 length: 14 amino acids. As for this clone: No antigen is known for it.

Whole-study results and caveats: After transplant, recipient diversity fell while pathologically expanded clonotypes grew through day 180. Higher Inverse Simpson Index values in graft donor and pretransplant recipient predicted broader posttransplant TCR diversity. Few recipient clonotypes overlapped donors; over 95% were de novo at given depth.

Sequencing used immunoSEQ multiplex PCR; TCRdb keeps in-frame clones, though not all of them. This table has 10,000 to 11,000 clones, around 90% appearing once. Specimen: PBMCs, collected 180 days after allogeneic stem cell transplant. The rearrangement joins TRBV7-2 to TRBJ2-1; 7 nucleotides align to TRBD2. The TCR originated in a male patient aged 60 to 75 who had an allogeneic stem cell transplant from an unrelated donor, so the T cells may come from the graft donor. Some clones in this sample may be carry-over from other donors' samples. CDR3 loop: CASSPPWGGNEQFF. CDR3 in DNA: TGTGCCAGCAGCCCCCCATGGGGGGGAAATGAGCAGTTCTTC.